Listed here are 20 T cell receptor beta chains from one sample, sequenced in a study of CD8+ T cells in alopecia areata. Isolated RNA was reverse transcribed into cDNA used as the sequencing template. The assay was immunoSEQ multiplex PCR, and TCRdb's table has in-frame clones only and misses some. The sample lists more than 110,000 clones; 65% to 90% were seen once. Treatment meaning: oral pan-JAK inhibitor, 5-10 mg twice daily. The starting material was CD8+ T cells sorted from blood, obtained at week 4, from a patient treated with tofacitinib. The source is a human donor with alopecia areata.

CDR3 sequence: CASSEGANTGELFF. The CDR3 DNA reads TGCGCCAGCAGCGAGGGAGCGAACACCGGGGAGCTGTTTTTT. J is TRBJ2-2 and V is TRBV5-1, with D perhaps matching TRBD2 (5 bases). The CDR3 spans 14 residues. V was cut by 4 bases and J by 0 bases, with 7 bases left in between. The germline CDR1 and CDR2 sequences are SGHRS and YFSETQ.

The chain employs TRBV27 and TRBJ2-4; TRBD2 might be the D (6 bases). The CDR3 extends over 14 amino acids. The germline CDR1 and CDR2 sequences are MNHEY and SMNVEV (reference sequence). Between the trimmed V and J ends, which lost 5 bases and 8 bases, there was a span of 16 bases. CDR3 region: CASSRTGWGDIQYF. The CDR3 DNA sequence: TGTGCCAGCAGTAGAACAGGTTGGGGGGACATTCAGTACTTC.

This clone was recorded a few times. This chain uses TRBV10-2 with TRBJ2-5; TRBD1 matches at 9 bases. The length of the CDR3 is 16 residues. V lost 3 bases, J lost 5 bases, and 10 bases stayed unmatched. Germline CDR1 is WSHSY and CDR2 is SAAADI. The CDR3 DNA reads TGCGCCAGCAGTGACATGGACAGGGGTCTTCGGGAGACCCAGTACTTC. This translates into CASSDMDRGLRETQYF.

The V gene is TRBV27, the J gene TRBJ1-4; TRBD1 aligns across 8 bases. Germline-derived CDR1 and CDR2 are MNHEY and SMNVEV (reference sequence). The CDR3 consists of 15 residues. V lost 5 bases and J lost 8; bases outside the gene matches: 10. The CDR3 is CASSPWTGLDEKLFF. For the CDR3, the DNA is TGTGCCAGCAGTCCCTGGACAGGGTTAGACGAAAAACTGTTTTTT.

The chain has TRBV6-5 and TRBJ1-6; D is ambiguous. There are 15 residues in the CDR3. Germline assignment: CDR1 MNHEY and CDR2 SVGAGI. V lost 2 bases and J lost 5, with 10 bases in between. The CDR3 protein is CASSYGGYDNSPLHF. The CDR3 nucleotides read TGTGCCAGCAGTTACGGAGGGTATGATAATTCACCCCTCCACTTT.

The V gene is TRBV7-9, the J gene TRBJ2-2; D call uncertain. V gave up 5 bases and J gave up 6 bases, with 16 bases separating them. CDR1 is SEHNR and CDR2 is FQNEAQ in the germline V gene (reference sequence). This CDR3 is built from 15 residues. The CDR3 loop is CASSAAEGWAGELFF. The CDR3 nucleotides are TGTGCCAGCAGCGCCGCCGAAGGATGGGCCGGGGAGCTGTTTTTT.

CDR3 loop: CASSSLAGAPYEQYF. Here the CDR3 DNA reads TGTGCCAGCAGCTCCCTAGCGGGGGCCCCCTACGAGCAGTACTTC. The chain joins TRBV7-2 to TRBJ2-7; 10 nucleotides agree with TRBD2. The CDR3 consists of 15 residues. The V and J ends lost 4 bases and 2 bases, in that order; junction bases with no gene match: 5. Germline V gene lookup returns CDR1 SGHTA and CDR2 FQGNSA.

This sequence joins TRBV4-1 and TRBJ2-3; possible D gene TRBD2, 5 bases. CDR3 length: 14 amino acids. Germline CDR1 MGHRA, CDR2 YSYEKL. V lost 0 bases and J lost 6, with 10 bases in between. The CDR3 sequence is CASSQELGLDTQYF. In DNA form, the CDR3 reads TGCGCCAGCAGCCAAGAACTAGGTCTCGATACGCAGTATTTT.

This rearrangement joins TRBV5-1 to TRBJ2-1, with D possibly matching TRBD2 (5 bases). The CDR3 extends over 15 amino acids. Germline V lookup: CDR1 SGHRS, CDR2 YFSETQ. V was clipped by 2 bases and J by 0 bases, with 9 bases between them. CDR3 protein: CASSFRGSSYNEQFF. The CDR3 coding sequence is TGCGCCAGCAGCTTCCGGGGAAGCTCCTACAATGAGCAGTTCTTC.

For the CDR3, the DNA is TGTGCCAGCAGCCCCAGAGGTAGCGGGGATAACACCGGGGAGCTGTTTTTT. This codes for CASSPRGSGDNTGELFF. V and J are TRBV4-2 and TRBJ2-2; 8 nucleotides agree with TRBD2. The V and J ends lost 4 bases and 2 bases, in that order; junction bases with no gene match: 9. Germline CDR1 is LGHNA and CDR2 is YNFKEQ. The CDR3 consists of 17 residues.

V usage is TRBV5-1 and J usage is TRBJ2-5; TRBD1 might be the D (6 bases). CDR1 and CDR2 from the germline V gene are SGHRS and YFSETQ. The CDR3 length is 13 residues. Deletions cut 4 bases from V and 4 bases from J, with 11 bases between. The DNA of the CDR3 is TGCGCCAGCAGCATCGGACAGTTAGAGACCCAGTACTTC. It yields the protein CASSIGQLETQYF.

This clone showed up just once. This chain links TRBV11-2 with TRBJ2-3, with 12 bases that match TRBD2. Trimming at V came to 5 bases and at J to 2 bases, leaving 5 bases not matched to a gene. The length of the CDR3 is 16 residues. Germline loops: CDR1 SGHAT, CDR2 FQNNGV. CDR3 in amino acids: CASSPWTSGVTDTQYF. DNA for the CDR3: TGTGCCAGCAGCCCGTGGACTAGCGGGGTCACAGATACGCAGTATTTT.

The genes are TRBV5-1 and TRBJ2-1; 7 bases align to TRBD1. Trimming took 0 bases from V and 6 from J; bases not matched to a gene: 6. The CDR3 totals 15 residues. Germline CDR1 reads SGHRS; CDR2 reads YFSETQ. The CDR3 region has the DNA TGCGCCAGCAGCTTGGGCCAGGGGGTGGGCAATGAGCAGTTCTTC. Residues: CASSLGQGVGNEQFF.

The chain employs TRBV7-8 and TRBJ2-2; D possibly uses TRBD1 or TRBD2 (5 bases each). Trimming took off 8 bases at V and 8 bases at J, with 21 bases between the two ends. Germline values: CDR1 SGHVS, CDR2 FQNEAQ. The CDR3 extends over 15 amino acids. The CDR3 nucleotides are TGTGCCAGCCGCCCTTCGAGCGGCCCAGGGGGGGAGCTGTTTTTT. Residues: CASRPSSGPGGELFF.

The chain links TRBV13 to TRBJ2-5; 7 bases are a match to TRBD1. The junction had 3 bases not matched to a gene; V was cut back by 3 bases and J by 2 bases. The length of the CDR3 is 14 residues. CDR1 is PRHDT and CDR2 is FYEKMQ in the germline V gene (reference sequence). This chain's CDR3 is CASSFQGDQETQYF. CDR3 bases: TGTGCCAGCAGCTTTCAGGGGGATCAAGAGACCCAGTACTTC. Using reference TRBV13 and TRBJ2-5 for the parts outside the CDR3, the full variable domain is AAGVIQSPRHLIKEKRETATLKCYPIPRHDTVYWYQQGPGQDPQFLISFYEKMQSDKGSIPDRFSAQQFSDYHSELNMSSLELGDSALYFCASSFQGDQETQYFGPGTRLLVL.

The CDR3, as DNA: TGCGCCAGCAGTGGGACTAGCGGGGGGCCCTCCTACGAGCAGTACTTC. This codes for CASSGTSGGPSYEQYF. The genes are TRBV5-1 and TRBJ2-7; 15 bases line up with TRBD2. Germline CDR1 SGHRS, CDR2 YFSETQ. Germline trimming cut 5 bases from V and 0 bases from J; bases unmatched to any gene: 3. The CDR3 has 16 amino acids. The variable domain in full, completed from reference TRBV5-1 and TRBJ2-7, reads KAGVTQTPRYLIKTRGQQVTLSCSPISGHRSVSWYQQTPGQGLQFLFEYFSETQRNKGNFPGRFSGRQFSNSRSEMNVSTLELGDSALYLCASSGTSGGPSYEQYFGPGTRLTVT.

This chain uses TRBV7-9 with TRBJ2-1; 13 bases fit TRBD2. Per germline, CDR1 SEHNR and CDR2 FQNEAQ (reference sequence). The length of the CDR3 is 15 residues. V shed 4 bases, J shed 8 bases, and the junction held 5 bases outside the gene matches. CDR3 coding DNA: TGTGCCAGCAGCTCACTAGCGGGGGGGCCCGATGAGCAGTTCTTC. It is translated as CASSSLAGGPDEQFF. The full variable domain, its missing parts supplied by reference TRBV7-9 and TRBJ2-1, is DTGVSQNPRHKITKRGQNVTFRCDPISEHNRLYWYRQTLGQGPEFLTYFQNEAQLEKSRLLSDRFSAERPKGSFSTLEIQRTEQGDSAMYLCASSSLAGGPDEQFFGPGTRLTVL.

This clone was observed a handful of times. V usage is TRBV27 and J usage is TRBJ1-1; possibly TRBD1 for D (6 bases). V lost 6 bases, J lost 6 bases, and 20 bases lay in between. Germline V gene sequence: CDR1 MNHEY, CDR2 SMNVEV (reference sequence). The CDR3 consists of 15 residues. CDR3 amino acids: CASSPSTGRNSEAFF. In DNA, the CDR3 is TGTGCCAGCAGCCCATCGACAGGTAGAAATTCTGAAGCTTTCTTT.

The chain joins TRBV4-1 to TRBJ2-1, with 11 bases that match TRBD2. V lost 0 bases, J lost 2 bases, and 0 bases stayed unmatched. The CDR3 is made up of 16 amino acids. Germline V gene data show CDR1 as MGHRA and CDR2 as YSYEKL. In nucleotides, the CDR3 is TGCGCCAGCAGCCAAGATAGCGGGGGGGCCTACAATGAGCAGTTCTTC. It translates to CASSQDSGGAYNEQFF.

This rearrangement joins TRBV9 to TRBJ2-1; D remains unclear. The CDR3 is 14 residues long. Germline loops: CDR1 SGDLS, CDR2 YYNGEE. Trimming removed 0 bases at V and 7 bases at J, with 11 bases between. CDR3: CASSVAGFGNEQFF. CDR3 nucleotides: TGTGCCAGCAGCGTAGCAGGATTTGGGAATGAGCAGTTCTTC.